Presented here are 24 T cell receptor beta chains from one specimen sequenced in a study of CD8 T cells in Susac syndrome. With random hexamers, 0.5 to 1 ug RNA was reverse transcribed. TCRdb re-called the immunoSEQ multiplex PCR reads with MiXCR, one entry per CDR3 protein. The data show about 200,000 distinct CDR3 sequences, with approximately 95% seen just once and 0.082% held by the top ten. Sequencing input: CD4+ T cells from PBMCs. The receptors originated from a human donor with multiple sclerosis.

The chain joins TRBV19 to TRBJ1-1, with 9 bases that match TRBD1. The CDR3 is 15 residues long. CDR1 LNHDA and CDR2 SQIVND come from the germline V gene (reference sequence). V shed 9 bases and J 8 bases; nucleotides not matched to a gene: 16. Here the CDR3 reads CASGNPNRGRPEAFF. The CDR3 coding sequence is TGTGCCAGCGGGAATCCTAACAGGGGGCGGCCCGAAGCTTTCTTT.

This chain joins TRBV2 and TRBJ1-2; D gene unclear. Germline V gene data show CDR1 as SNHLY and CDR2 as FYNNEI. CDR3 length equals 14 residues. Trimming took off 4 bases at V and 0 bases at J, with 9 bases between the two ends. The CDR3 DNA sequence: TGTGCCAGCAGTGCTGAGAAGTCTAACTATGGCTACACCTTC. Amino acid sequence: CASSAEKSNYGYTF.

The V call is TRBV6-1, the J call TRBJ2-3; possibly TRBD1 for D (5 bases). Deletions cut 6 bases from V and 3 bases from J, with 22 bases between. The germline gives CDR1 MNHNS, CDR2 SASEGT. The CDR3 is 17 residues long. The CDR3 DNA follows: TGTGCCAGCAGCCGAAGTCTAAGGGGCCCTGGGACAGATACGCAGTATTTT. Translation: CASSRSLRGPGTDTQYF.

This clonotype was recorded only once. The J gene is TRBJ2-5, the V gene TRBV10-3, with TRBD2 identical over 14 bases. Germline CDR1 ENHRY, CDR2 SYGVKD. The ends lost 10 bases at V and 4 bases at J; junction bases unmatched: 2. The CDR3 spans 13 residues. CDR3 loop: CASGLAGGETQYF. CDR3 sequence (DNA): TGTGCCAGCGGACTAGCGGGGGGAGAGACCCAGTACTTC.

The V call is TRBV20-1, the J call TRBJ1-5, with a possible D match to TRBD1 (6 bases). CDR3 length equals 13 residues. The germline gives CDR1 DFQATT, CDR2 SNEGSKA (reference sequence). V lost 0 bases and J 8 bases, leaving 11 bases between the germline ends. CDR3 sequence: CSAREGAGEPQHF. For the CDR3, the DNA is TGCAGTGCTAGAGAGGGGGCCGGGGAGCCCCAGCATTTT.

The gene calls are TRBV9 and TRBJ2-2; D gene uncertain. Germline assignment: CDR1 SGDLS and CDR2 YYNGEE. This CDR3 region has 16 residues. V lost 0 bases to trimming and J lost 4 bases, with 13 bases between them. CDR3 bases: TGTGCCAGCAGCGTAGGCCAGGTCCCAAGCACCGGGGAGCTGTTTTTT. Protein sequence: CASSVGQVPSTGELFF.

The genes are TRBV30 and TRBJ2-6; no reliable D call. With 4 bases removed from V and 2 bases from J, the gap between germline ends came to 3 bases. Per the germline V gene, CDR1 is GTSNPN and CDR2 is SVGIG (reference sequence). The CDR3 covers 12 residues. In nucleotides, the CDR3 is TGTGCCTGGAACCCTGGGGCCAACGTCCTGACTTTC. It codes for CAWNPGANVLTF.

The rearrangement uses TRBV27 and TRBJ1-5; the match to TRBD1 covers 8 bases. V was clipped by 4 bases and J by 7 bases; unmatched bases: 9. Germline CDR1 is MNHEY and CDR2 is SMNVEV (reference sequence). The CDR3 length is 15 residues. The CDR3 DNA reads TGTGCCAGCAGTTCCTACGGACAGGGCATCCAGCCCCAGCATTTT. Its translation: CASSSYGQGIQPQHF.

The rearrangement joins TRBV6-1 to TRBJ1-2, with 12 nucleotides matching TRBD1. The length of the CDR3 is 17 residues. V lost 6 bases, J lost 2 bases, and 10 bases stayed unmatched. Germline assignment: CDR1 MNHNS and CDR2 SASEGT. The CDR3 region is CASRAGTGGYENYGYTF. The CDR3 bases are TGTGCCAGCAGGGCGGGGACAGGGGGCTACGAAAACTATGGCTACACCTTC.

This sequence joins TRBV30 and TRBJ1-1; D is perhaps TRBD1 (6 bases). V was pared by 4 bases and J by 1 base, with 13 bases between. Germline CDR1 reads GTSNPN; CDR2 reads SVGIG (reference sequence). The CDR3 consists of 14 residues. The CDR3 loop is CAWTKGGSNTEAFF. CDR3 DNA: TGTGCCTGGACGAAGGGGGGATCGAACACTGAAGCTTTCTTT. The full variable domain, completed using reference TRBV30 and TRBJ1-1, is SQTIHQWPATLVQPVGSPLSLECTVEGTSNPNLYWYRQAAGRGLQLLFYSVGIGQISSEVPQNLSASRPQDRQFILSSKKLLLSDSGFYLCAWTKGGSNTEAFFGQGTRLTVV.

The V and J genes are TRBV7-9 and TRBJ1-1; D unclear. Trimming left V 3 bases short and J 7 bases short, with 6 bases between. Germline V CDR1 and CDR2: SEHNR, FQNEAQ (reference sequence). The CDR3 is made up of 11 amino acids. Here the CDR3 DNA reads TGTGCCAGCAGCTTCCAGAATGAAGCTTTCTTT. The encoded protein is CASSFQNEAFF.

A single count supports this clonotype. This chain links TRBV20-1 with TRBJ1-1, with D possibly TRBD1 on 6 matching bases. Trimming pared 2 bases from V and 1 base from J, leaving 8 bases between. Germline CDR1 DFQATT, CDR2 SNEGSKA (reference sequence). This CDR3 is 13 amino acids long. The CDR3 DNA reads as TGCAGTGCTAGACCAGGGGCGAACACTGAAGCTTTCTTT. It codes for CSARPGANTEAFF.

The J gene is TRBJ2-5, the V gene TRBV29-1; perhaps TRBD1 as D (5 bases). This CDR3 region has 11 residues. Trimming left V 7 bases short and J 5 bases short, with 11 bases between. Germline V gene sequence: CDR1 SQVTM, CDR2 ANQGSEA. This CDR3 is CSGAKGETQYF. CDR3 DNA sequence: TGCAGCGGGGCAAAGGGGGAGACCCAGTACTTC.

V usage is TRBV9 and J usage is TRBJ2-3; no definite D call. This CDR3 region has 14 residues. Trimming took off 3 bases at V and 2 bases at J, with 10 bases between the two ends. CDR1 is SGDLS, CDR2 YYNGEE, per germline. CDR3 protein: CASSAFGATDTQYF. CDR3 nucleotides: TGTGCCAGCAGCGCTTTCGGAGCCACAGATACGCAGTATTTT.

This chain uses TRBV15 with TRBJ2-2; D is uncertain. The CDR3 totals 14 residues. V lost 1 base and J 7 bases, leaving 10 bases between the germline ends. Germline-derived CDR1 and CDR2 are LNHNV and YYDKDF (reference sequence). The CDR3 DNA sequence: TGTGCCACCAGCAGAGGGTCAGGCGGCGGGGAGCTGTTTTTT. Protein sequence: CATSRGSGGGELFF. The full variable domain, completed using reference TRBV15 and TRBJ2-2, is DAMVIQNPRYQVTQFGKPVTLSCSQTLNHNVMYWYQQKSSQAPKLLFHYYDKDFNNEADTPDNFQSRRPNTSFCFLDIRSPGLGDTAMYLCATSRGSGGGELFFGEGSRLTVL.

The chain carries TRBV29-1 and TRBJ2-3; D may be TRBD1 or TRBD2 (5 bases each). The CDR3 contains 13 residues. Germline-derived CDR1 and CDR2 are SQVTM and ANQGSEA. V lost 8 bases to trimming and J lost 2 bases, with 14 bases between them. CDR3 in DNA: TGCAGCCCGCTACGGGACCCCACAGATACGCAGTATTTT. It translates to CSPLRDPTDTQYF.

This rearrangement joins TRBV20-1 to TRBJ1-2, with TRBD1 as a possible D gene (5 bases). Trimming removed 8 bases at V and 7 bases at J, with 14 bases between. The CDR3 spans 11 residues. Germline V lookup: CDR1 DFQATT, CDR2 SNEGSKA (reference sequence). The CDR3 nucleotides are TGCAGTTTTTACGGGGGACTTGGCTACACCTTC. This sequence encodes CSFYGGLGYTF.

V gene TRBV2 combines with J gene TRBJ2-4; TRBD1 matches 7 bases. The length of the CDR3 is 15 residues. The V and J ends lost 5 bases and 3 bases, in that order; junction bases with no gene match: 7. Germline CDR1 is SNHLY and CDR2 is FYNNEI. The CDR3 bases are TGTGCCAGCAGTACGGGACAGTTTTTCAAAAACATTCAGTACTTC. Its translation is CASSTGQFFKNIQYF.

V and J are TRBV20-1 and TRBJ2-2; D is perhaps TRBD1 or TRBD2 (5 bases each). The length of the CDR3 is 14 residues. Germline V gene sequence: CDR1 DFQATT, CDR2 SNEGSKA (reference sequence). Trimming took off 6 bases at V and 4 bases at J, with 15 bases between the two ends. CDR3 residues: CSALGPTSTGELFF. The CDR3 region has the DNA TGCAGTGCGCTGGGACCGACTTCCACCGGGGAGCTGTTTTTT.

Turning to this clonotype: In this CDR3 the conserved last residue, phenylalanine or tryptophan, is missing, so a read error is likely. V usage is TRBV29-1 and J usage is TRBJ1-2; a possible D gene is TRBD1 (5 bases). CDR1 and CDR2 (germline): SQVTM, ANQGSEA. The V end was cut by 2 bases, the J end by 4 bases, with 8 bases between. The CDR3 contains 12 residues. The CDR3 here is CSVERGLYGYTS. The DNA for the CDR3 is TGCAGCGTTGAAAGGGGACTCTATGGCTACACCTCC.

The rearrangement joins TRBV15 to TRBJ2-7, with 7 bases identical to TRBD1. With 1 base clipped from V and 10 bases from J, the junction kept 7 bases outside the gene matches. The length of the CDR3 is 13 residues. Germline CDR1 and CDR2: LNHNV and YYDKDF (reference sequence). CDR3 sequence reads: CATSRATGDPQYF. For the CDR3, the DNA is TGTGCCACCAGCAGAGCCACAGGGGATCCCCAGTACTTC.

This clonotype was detected only once. The gene calls are TRBV30 and TRBJ1-6; D gene unclear. CDR1 and CDR2 from the germline V gene are GTSNPN and SVGIG (reference sequence). Trimming shortened V by 6 bases and J by 11 bases, and 14 bases separated the two germline ends. CDR3 length equals 12 residues. In DNA, the CDR3 is TGTGCCTGCGTTGCCCGGGAGGCACCCCTCCACTTT. It is translated as CACVAREAPLHF.

This sequence joins TRBV4-2 and TRBJ2-5; D is ambiguous. Trimming removed 0 bases at V and 6 bases at J, with 8 bases between. Germline lookup yields CDR1 LGHNA and CDR2 YNFKEQ. The CDR3 loop spans 13 amino acids. The CDR3 spells CASSQEMRKTQYF. The CDR3 nucleotides read TGTGCCAGCAGCCAAGAAATGCGAAAGACCCAGTACTTC.

The rearrangement uses TRBV20-1 and TRBJ2-5; D gene ambiguous. V lost 6 bases and J lost 2, with 10 bases in between. The germline V gene has CDR1 DFQATT and CDR2 SNEGSKA (reference sequence). CDR3 length: 12 amino acids. In DNA form, the CDR3 reads TGCAGTGCCACCTCTAGTCAAGAGACCCAGTACTTC. It translates to CSATSSQETQYF.